Listed below are T cell receptor beta chains from one sample, sequenced in a study of blood T cell repertoires in COVID-19. Sequencing used immunoSEQ multiplex PCR; TCRdb keeps in-frame clones, though not all of them. The sample lists roughly 230,000 clones; 65% to 85% were seen once. Sequencing was done on a sample of PBMCs or T cells enriched from blood (not recorded which). These receptors were obtained from an older woman who had recovered from COVID-19. CDR3s include the opening cysteine and the closing phenylalanine or tryptophan. The D gene is left open where the match is weak. Not all rows give a size; the values are once, few, many and, for expanded clones, a class.

J,size,D,V,CDR3,DNA
TRBJ2-1,-,TRBD2,TRBV7-8,CASSLITSGGHYNEQFF,TGTGCCAGCAGCTTAATCACTAGCGGGGGCCATTACAATGAGCAGTTCTTC
TRBJ1-4,-,TRBD1,TRBV18,CASSLLSGQENEKLFF,TGTGCCAGCTCACTCCTGTCTGGACAGGAGAATGAAAAACTGTTTTTT
TRBJ2-1,-,-,TRBV19,CASSMGSYNEQFF,TGTGCCAGTAGTATGGGGAGTTACAATGAGCAGTTCTTC
TRBJ1-1,-,TRBD1,TRBV15,CATSAGDRGPGSTEAFF,TGTGCCACCAGCGCGGGGGACAGGGGGCCGGGGAGCACTGAAGCTTTCTTT
TRBJ1-3,few,-,TRBV10-3,CAIRSDFSGNTIYF,TGTGCCATCAGGTCAGATTTCTCTGGAAACACCATATATTTT
TRBJ1-3,-,-,TRBV3-1/TRBV3-2,CASSQVRGPGNTIYF,TGTGCCAGCAGCCAAGTGCGGGGCCCTGGAAACACCATATATTTT
TRBJ1-2,-,-,TRBV6-2/TRBV6-3,CASSQPNYGYTF,TGTGCCAGCAGCCAGCCTAACTATGGCTACACCTTC
TRBJ2-7,-,TRBD2,TRBV30,CAWSEGLNYEQYF,TGTGCCTGGAGTGAGGGACTAAACTACGAGCAGTACTTC
TRBJ1-1,few,-,TRBV27,CASSLLGPSEAFF,TGTGCCAGCAGCCTACTTGGGCCTTCTGAAGCTTTCTTT
TRBJ2-5,few,-,TRBV9,CASSVNRQQKETQYF,TGTGCCAGCAGCGTAAATAGACAGCAAAAAGAGACCCAGTACTTC
TRBJ2-5,-,-,TRBV21-1,CASSKRASGSKETQYF,TGTGCCAGCAGCAAAAGGGCTAGCGGGAGTAAAGAGACCCAGTACTTC
TRBJ1-4,-,TRBD1,TRBV5-1,CASSSGTGGYMGNEKLFF,TGCGCCAGCAGCTCCGGGACAGGGGGCTATATGGGGAATGAAAAACTGTTTTTT
TRBJ2-5,-,-,TRBV7-2,CASSLDKGDGAVGQETQYF,TGTGCCAGCAGCTTAGATAAAGGAGATGGGGCGGTAGGACAAGAGACCCAGTACTTC
TRBJ1-5,-,-,TRBV19,CASGLGGNQPQHF,TGTGCCAGTGGGTTAGGGGGCAATCAGCCCCAGCATTTT
TRBJ2-1,-,TRBD1,TRBV19,CASSTGTETNEQFF,TGTGCCAGTAGTACCGGGACAGAAACCAATGAGCAGTTCTTC
TRBJ1-4,-,-,TRBV11-2,CASSAVSNEKLFF,TGTGCCAGCAGCGCAGTCTCTAATGAAAAACTGTTTTTT
TRBJ2-3,-,TRBD2,TRBV27,CATIPRTSGGAGAQYF,TGTGCCACAATACCCCGGACTAGCGGGGGGGCCGGAGCGCAGTATTTT
TRBJ2-1,-,TRBD2,TRBV5-4,CASSALLAGGYNEQFF,TGTGCCAGCAGCGCGCTGCTAGCGGGAGGCTACAATGAGCAGTTCTTC
TRBJ2-5,-,-,TRBV5-1,CASSFRGGETQYF,TGCGCCAGCAGCTTTCGAGGGGGAGAGACCCAGTACTTC
TRBJ1-5,-,-,TRBV12-5,CASGLADRSNQPQHF,TGTGCTAGTGGTTTGGCCGACAGGAGCAATCAGCCCCAGCATTTT
TRBJ1-6,-,-,TRBV7-9,CASSSGDGTSSPLHF,TGTGCCAGCAGCTCGGGAGATGGGACGAGTTCACCCCTCCACTTT
TRBJ2-3,-,TRBD2,TRBV5-1,CASSLSSGGFTDTQYF,TGCGCCAGCAGCTTATCGAGCGGGGGGTTCACAGATACGCAGTATTTT
TRBJ2-5,-,TRBD1,TRBV24-1,CATSQRDSTQYF,TGTGCCACCAGTCAACGGGACAGCACCCAGTACTTC
TRBJ2-5,-,TRBD2,TRBV7-2,CASSLVASGASFQYF,TGTGCCAGCAGCTTAGTGGCTAGCGGGGCTAGCTTCCAGTACTTC
TRBJ1-2,once,-,TRBV11-2,CASSGGGYYGYTF,TGTGCCAGCAGCGGTGGGGGGTACTATGGCTACACCTTC
TRBJ2-7,once,-,TRBV27,CASSLSGPKDYEQYF,TGTGCCAGCAGTTTATCGGGCCCCAAAGACTACGAGCAGTACTTC
TRBJ2-3,once,-,TRBV6-5,CASSYSREDTQYF,TGTGCCAGCAGTTACTCGAGGGAAGATACGCAGTATTTT
TRBJ1-2,-,-,TRBV11-2,CASSPPGFYGYTF,TGTGCCAGCAGCCCCCCAGGGTTTTATGGCTACACCTTC
TRBJ1-1,-,-,TRBV10-1,CASRTGSNTEAFF,TGCGCCAGCAGGACGGGGAGTAACACTGAAGCTTTCTTT
TRBJ1-2,-,-,TRBV2,CASSYSTPGGGYTF,TGTGCCAGCAGTTATTCGACCCCTGGAGGTGGCTACACCTTC
TRBJ1-1,-,-,TRBV11-3,CASSLVLNTEAFF,TGTGCCAGCAGCTTAGTTTTAAACACTGAAGCTTTCTTT
TRBJ1-1,-,TRBD1,TRBV27,CASSYRQGRGTEAFF,TGTGCCAGCAGTTACCGACAGGGGCGCGGCACTGAAGCTTTCTTT
TRBJ2-7,-,-,TRBV5-1,CASSRGRGLPYEQYF,TGCGCCAGCAGCCGGGGCAGGGGCCTCCCCTACGAGCAGTACTTC
TRBJ1-4,-,TRBD1,TRBV7-8,CASSLATGQGEKLFF,TGTGCCAGCAGCTTAGCTACGGGACAGGGCGAAAAACTGTTTTTT
TRBJ1-2,-,TRBD1,TRBV4-2,CASSQDPRDSYGYTF,TGTGCCAGCAGCCAAGATCCCCGGGACAGCTATGGCTACACCTTC
TRBJ2-3,-,-,TRBV7-3,CASAAGASTDTQYF,TGTGCCAGCGCGGCGGGGGCCTCCACAGATACGCAGTATTTT
TRBJ2-3,-,TRBD2,TRBV5-1,CASSLPGLEADTQYF,TGCGCCAGCAGCTTGCCGGGACTAGAGGCAGATACGCAGTATTTT
TRBJ2-1,-,TRBD2,TRBV4-2,CASSQSTGLAGGNNEQFF,TGTGCCAGCAGCCAATCCACCGGACTAGCGGGGGGAAACAATGAGCAGTTCTTC
TRBJ2-4,-,-,TRBV5-4,CASSLGRTEDIQYF,TGTGCCAGCAGCTTGGGTAGGACAGAGGACATTCAGTACTTC
TRBJ1-1,-,-,TRBV7-8,CASSPTPTYTEAFF,TGTGCCAGCAGCCCGACACCCACCTACACTGAAGCTTTCTTT
TRBJ2-4,-,-,TRBV6-1,CASSEAGAKNIQYF,TGTGCCAGCAGTGAGGCAGGGGCCAAAAACATTCAGTACTTC
TRBJ2-5,-,-,TRBV7-7,CASSSLTSAGETQYF,TGTGCCAGCAGCTCCCTAACTAGTGCCGGGGAGACCCAGTACTTC
TRBJ1-1,-,TRBD1,TRBV29-1,CSVDSLDRMNTEAFF,TGCAGCGTTGACTCATTGGACAGGATGAACACTGAAGCTTTCTTT
TRBJ1-5,-,-,TRBV12-3/TRBV12-4,CASSLGGPQHF,TGTGCCAGCAGTTTGGGGGGACCCCAGCATTTT
TRBJ2-7,-,TRBD1,TRBV6-2/TRBV6-3,CASSYSSYQGADEQYF,TGTGCCAGCAGTTACTCGAGTTATCAGGGGGCGGACGAGCAGTACTTC
TRBJ1-1,-,TRBD1,TRBV25-1,CASQGAVNTEAFF,TGTGCCAGCCAGGGGGCGGTGAACACTGAAGCTTTCTTT